This TCR beta chain was documented in a study of T cells in women clearing cervical HPV infection. A remark on this clone: Coverage ceases 3 residues before the CDR3 finishes, and the germline J gene fills in the end.

This CDR3 has 14 amino acids. Looked up from germline, CDR1 is GTSNPN and CDR2 is SVGIG (reference sequence). TCR beta CDR3 amplified by multiplex PCR from approximately 1,300 ng genomic DNA. TCRdb's table, derived via immunoSEQ multiplex PCR, lists solely in-frame clones and lacks some. The sample holds over 10,000 clones. This sequence was found in a woman aged 18 to 75 with a cervical HPV16 infection that either progressed to CIN3+ or cleared (not recorded which). The V and J genes are TRBV30 and TRBJ1-2, with a possible D match to TRBD1 (5 bases). Sequenced: blood buffy coat. The CDR3 protein is CAWSVQVPTYDYTF. The DNA read from the CDR3 is TGTGCCTGGAGTGTACAGGTCCCCACCTACGAC. The complete variable domain, with remaining parts taken from reference TRBV30 and TRBJ1-2, reads SQTIHQWPATLVQPVGSPLSLECTVEGTSNPNLYWYRQAAGRGLQLLFYSVGIGQISSEVPQNLSASRPQDRQFILSSKKLLLSDSGFYLCAWSVQVPTYDYTFGSGTRLTVV.